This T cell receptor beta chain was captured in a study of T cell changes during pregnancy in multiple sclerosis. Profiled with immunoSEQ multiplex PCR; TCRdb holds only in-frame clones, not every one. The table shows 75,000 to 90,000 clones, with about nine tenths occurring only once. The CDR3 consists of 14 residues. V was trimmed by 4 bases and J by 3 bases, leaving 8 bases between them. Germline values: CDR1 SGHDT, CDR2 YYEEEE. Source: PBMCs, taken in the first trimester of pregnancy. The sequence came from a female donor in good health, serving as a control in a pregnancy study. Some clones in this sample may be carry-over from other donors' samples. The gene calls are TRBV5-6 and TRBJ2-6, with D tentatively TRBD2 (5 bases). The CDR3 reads CASSPEGGANVLTF. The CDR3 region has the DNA TGTGCCAGCAGCCCCGAGGGTGGGGCCAACGTCCTGACTTTC.